This T cell receptor (beta chain) is from a study of T cells in Graves' hyperthyroidism and ophthalmopathy (dated by TCRdb to about 2019). In terms of the full investigation: Peripheral blood samples were taken at the time of initial diagnosis, prior to any treatment. A discovery cohort of around 100 patients, about 43 with Graves' ophthalmopathy and approximately 60 with stable Graves' hyperthyroidism, was used to find distinguishing TCR V-J signatures. An independent validation cohort of under 20 hyperthyroidism patients and roughly 16 patients who later progressed to ophthalmopathy tested prospective prediction of ophthalmopathy. For training and testing, the approximately 97 patients in the discovery cohort were randomly divided in a 7:3 ratio. In addition, the study compared T-cell repertoires in thyroid tissue and in blood from a handful of Graves' hyperthyroidism patients. After blood sampling, hyperthyroidism patients were treated with methimazole at a starting dose of 30 mg daily, and ophthalmopathy patients were treated with high-dose intravenous methylprednisolone. The paper describes TCR Vbeta CDR3 sequencing of more than 120 peripheral blood samples, made up of approximately 40 ophthalmopathy patients, around 78 hyperthyroidism patients and some 17 progressor patients. Here is what the overall study found, with its caveats: A 13 V-J signature model separated ophthalmopathy from stable hyperthyroidism, with around 88% sensitivity and 81.08% specificity in cross-validation and 80%/75% in testing. Most expanded thyroid clonotypes (frequency above 0.001) were also found in blood, which suggests that blood repertoires may mirror thyroid immune responses. No statistical method was used to set the sample size in advance, and investigators knew the group allocation. During validation, the model predicted progression to ophthalmopathy a median of roughly six months ahead of onset, with 60% to 71% sensitivity and about 75% specificity.

The TCR beta CDR3 regions were amplified from the RNA transcripts. A first-round RT-PCR of the TCR CDR3 used the HTBI primer set with the Qiagen OneStep RT-PCR kit. Libraries were constructed in a second round of multiplex PCR, after which size selection and purification were carried out. The libraries were sequenced on an Illumina HiSeq2000 using paired-end 100 bp reads. As for the original processing: Raw data were processed with SOAPnuke, discarding reads with adapters, uncalled bases, mean Phred below 15, or no exact constant-primer or identifier match. High-quality paired reads were merged using COPE v1.2.5, and each unique nucleotide sequence was defined as a clonotype. MiTCR v1.1 was used to align clonotypes to the IMGT TRBV, TRBD and TRBJ reference segments. Analysis was restricted to V-J combinations with a frequency above 0.0001, which covered roughly 99% of repertoires. The TCS score was defined as the ratio of F50 (clonal expansion) to E x V (chaos), calculated using BLOSUM62-based TCRdist between CDR3 peptides within each V-J. Welch's t-statistics and random forest reduced 450 to 600 V-J features to 10 to 15, which were used in a naive Bayes classifier (R e1071). The public sequencing data were trimmed at Q25 with fastp and processed into clonotypes with MiXCR by TCRdb, which kept only in-frame beta chains. Rows are unified per CDR3 protein, each entry keeping the most common DNA and genes. The V and J calls, along with clone size, are taken from TCRdb and not from the paper's own processing. A total of about 260,000 distinct CDR3 sequences appear in this sample, about 15% of them only once. The top ten hold under 35% of the sample.

In the ophthalmopathy patients, disease was moderately to severely active, with a Clinical Activity Score of 3 or more, a NOSPECS grade of 4 or more, and a duration of less than 3 months. Any patient with an uncontrolled infection, another autoimmune disease, pregnancy or lactation was excluded. Diagnoses relied on clinical symptoms, serum thyroxine and TRAb, thyroid ultrasound and orbital computed tomography. Ficoll-Paque density gradient centrifugation was used to isolate PBMCs from around 10 ml of fresh peripheral blood. Trizol reagent was used to extract total RNA, and RNA quality was then checked on an Agilent 2100 Bioanalyzer. Remarks on this clonotype: The antigen it recognizes is unknown. No per-base quality is available; no much larger clone lies one base away.

Sequenced input: blood. The clonotype was recovered from a woman aged 18-35 years with Graves' ophthalmopathy.

Read as DNA, the sequence is TGTGCCAGCAGCTTTCGGTCTCTAGCGGGGGATACAGATACGCAGTATTTT. Translated, this gives CASSFRSLAGDTDTQYF. Recombination connected TRBV7-2 to TRBJ2-3; a stretch of 10 junction bases matches TRBD2. The CDR3 contains 17 residues, cysteine and phenylalanine counted. Only CDR3 DNA is held: 51 bases, read in frame from base 1. The germline V gene gives CDR1 as SGHTA and CDR2 as FQGNSA. V is trimmed back by 3 bases and J by 3 bases, and the junction contains 9 bases that no gene match accounts for.